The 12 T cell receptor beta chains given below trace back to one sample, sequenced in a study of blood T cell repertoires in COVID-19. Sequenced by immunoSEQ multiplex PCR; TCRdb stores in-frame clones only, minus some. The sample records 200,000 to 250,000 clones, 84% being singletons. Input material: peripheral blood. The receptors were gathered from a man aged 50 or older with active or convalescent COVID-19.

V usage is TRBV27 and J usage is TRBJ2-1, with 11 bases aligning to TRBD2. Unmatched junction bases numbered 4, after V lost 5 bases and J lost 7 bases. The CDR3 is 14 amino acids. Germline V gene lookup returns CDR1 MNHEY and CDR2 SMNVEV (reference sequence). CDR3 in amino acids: CASSPLAGGNEQFF. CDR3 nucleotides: TGTGCCAGCAGTCCTCTAGCGGGGGGAAATGAGCAGTTCTTC.

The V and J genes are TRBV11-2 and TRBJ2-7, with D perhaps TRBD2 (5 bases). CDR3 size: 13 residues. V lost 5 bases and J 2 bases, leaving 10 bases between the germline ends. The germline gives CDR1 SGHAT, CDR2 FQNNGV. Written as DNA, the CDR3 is TGTGCCAGCAGCCCCCCCGGGGCCTACGAGCAGTACGTC. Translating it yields CASSPPGAYEQYV.

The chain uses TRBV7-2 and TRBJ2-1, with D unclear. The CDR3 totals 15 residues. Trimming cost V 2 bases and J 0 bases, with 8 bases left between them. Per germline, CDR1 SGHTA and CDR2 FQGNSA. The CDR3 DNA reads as TGTGCCAGCAGCTTAACGCCCAGCTCCTACAATGAGCAGTTCTTC. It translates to CASSLTPSSYNEQFF.

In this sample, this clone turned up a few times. The CDR3: CASRLAGGHADTQYF. The CDR3, as DNA: TGTGCCAGCAGATTAGCGGGGGGGCACGCAGATACGCAGTATTTT. This chain links TRBV27 with TRBJ2-3, with TRBD2 identical over 11 bases. The germline CDR1 and CDR2 sequences are MNHEY and SMNVEV (reference sequence). V shed 6 bases and J 4 bases; nucleotides not matched to a gene: 6. The CDR3 totals 15 residues.

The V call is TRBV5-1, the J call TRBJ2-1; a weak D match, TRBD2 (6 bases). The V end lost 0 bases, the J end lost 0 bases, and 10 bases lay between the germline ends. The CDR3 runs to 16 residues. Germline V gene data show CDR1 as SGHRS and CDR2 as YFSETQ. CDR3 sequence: CASSLARGDSYNEQFF. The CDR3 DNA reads TGCGCCAGCAGCTTGGCCCGCGGGGACTCCTACAATGAGCAGTTCTTC.

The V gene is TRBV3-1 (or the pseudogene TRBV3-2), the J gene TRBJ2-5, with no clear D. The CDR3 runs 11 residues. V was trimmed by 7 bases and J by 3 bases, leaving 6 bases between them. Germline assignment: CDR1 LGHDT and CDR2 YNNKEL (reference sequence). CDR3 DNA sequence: TGTGCCAGCAACCCGGAAGAGACCCAGTACTTC. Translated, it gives CASNPEETQYF.

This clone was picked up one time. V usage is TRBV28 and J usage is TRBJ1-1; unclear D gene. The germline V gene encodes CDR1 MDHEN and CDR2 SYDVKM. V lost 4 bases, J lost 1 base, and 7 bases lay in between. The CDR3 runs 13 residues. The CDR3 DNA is TGTGCCAGCAGTTGGAGGAAGAACACTGAAGCTTTCTTT. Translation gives CASSWRKNTEAFF.

This CDR3 is CASSEESSGVFQETQYF. The CDR3 nucleotides are TGTGCCAGCAGTGAAGAGTCTAGCGGGGTCTTCCAAGAGACCCAGTACTTC. The genes are TRBV6-1 and TRBJ2-5; 9 nucleotides align to TRBD2. Germline assignment: CDR1 MNHNS and CDR2 SASEGT. The CDR3 loop spans 17 amino acids. V gave up 1 base and J gave up 1 base; unmatched junction bases: 7.

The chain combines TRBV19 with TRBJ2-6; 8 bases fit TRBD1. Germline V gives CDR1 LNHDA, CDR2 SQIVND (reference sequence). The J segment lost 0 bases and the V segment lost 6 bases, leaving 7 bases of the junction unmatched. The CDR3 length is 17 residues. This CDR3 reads CASRRGQANSGANVLTF. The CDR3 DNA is TGTGCCAGTAGAAGGGGACAGGCCAACTCTGGGGCCAACGTCCTGACTTTC.

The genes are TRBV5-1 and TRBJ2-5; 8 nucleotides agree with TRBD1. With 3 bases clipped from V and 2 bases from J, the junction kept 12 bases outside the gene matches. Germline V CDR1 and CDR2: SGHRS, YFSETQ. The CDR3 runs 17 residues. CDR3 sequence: CASSWAPGGAGQETQYF. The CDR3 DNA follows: TGCGCCAGCAGCTGGGCCCCAGGGGGCGCAGGTCAAGAGACCCAGTACTTC.

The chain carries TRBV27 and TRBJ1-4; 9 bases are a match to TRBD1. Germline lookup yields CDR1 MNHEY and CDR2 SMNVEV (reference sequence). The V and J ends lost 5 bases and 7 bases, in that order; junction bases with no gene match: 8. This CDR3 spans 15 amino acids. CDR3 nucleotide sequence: TGTGCCAGCAGTACAGGGACAGGGTCCTTTGAAAAACTGTTTTTT. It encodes CASSTGTGSFEKLFF.

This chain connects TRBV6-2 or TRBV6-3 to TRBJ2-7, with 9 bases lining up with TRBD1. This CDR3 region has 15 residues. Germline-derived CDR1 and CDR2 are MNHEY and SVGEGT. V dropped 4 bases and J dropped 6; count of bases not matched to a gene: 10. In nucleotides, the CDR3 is TGTGCCAGCAGTTCAACGACAGGGGGATTCGGCGAGCAGTACTTC. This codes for CASSSTTGGFGEQYF.